Presented here are 26 T cell receptor beta chains from one specimen sequenced in a study of T cell repertoires in cytomegalovirus infection (dated by TCRdb to the late 2010s). The sample was run on an Illumina HiSeq 1500. The public sequencing data were trimmed at Q25 with fastp and processed into clonotypes with MiXCR by TCRdb, which kept only in-frame beta chains. Merged by CDR3 protein, the rows form single entries marked with the most common genes and DNA. The sample table records under 200,000 distinct CDR3 sequences; roughly 9.8% of these occur just once. In total, the top ten clones hold roughly 4.8% of the sample. The sequenced sample consisted of PBMCs. All receptors come from a human donor in good health (CMV status not recorded). Some clones in this sample may be carry-over from other donors' samples.

The chain combines TRBV29-1 with TRBJ1-1; 8 bases line up with TRBD1. CDR3 size: 15 residues. V shed 0 bases and J 4 bases; nucleotides not matched to a gene: 7. Per germline, CDR1 SQVTM and CDR2 ANQGSEA. The CDR3 DNA reads as TGCAGCGTTGAAGATCGGAACAGGGGGTCCACTGAAGCTTTCTTT. Its translation is CSVEDRNRGSTEAFF.

The sample holds many counts of this clonotype. The chain couples TRBV6-2 or TRBV6-3 to TRBJ2-7; TRBD2 is a possible D gene (5 bases). The CDR3 is 12 amino acids. Germline V lookup: CDR1 MNHEY, CDR2 SVGEGT. V gave up 8 bases and J gave up 3 bases, with 11 bases separating them. CDR3 DNA: TGTGCCAGCCTGGACTTCCTCTACGAGCAGTACTTC. Translated, it gives CASLDFLYEQYF.

This clonotype was seen repeatedly, ten times or more. The chain recombines TRBV5-4 with TRBJ1-2, with D uncertain. The V end was cut by 0 bases, the J end by 6 bases, with 9 bases between. This CDR3 spans 13 amino acids. Per the germline V gene, CDR1 is SGHNT and CDR2 is YYREEE (reference sequence). The CDR3 region has the DNA TGTGCCAGCAGCTTGGTCGGGGAGGATGGCTACACCTTC. As protein: CASSLVGEDGYTF.

This clonotype was recorded at least ten times. The J gene is TRBJ1-5, the V gene TRBV30; 10 positions agree with TRBD1. Germline CDR1 GTSNPN, CDR2 SVGIG (reference sequence). J gave up 2 bases and V 3 bases, and 4 bases lay outside the gene matches. The length of the CDR3 is 15 residues. CDR3 loop: CAWRAGTGGNQPQHF. CDR3 DNA sequence: TGTGCCTGGAGAGCTGGGACAGGGGGCAATCAGCCCCAGCATTTT.

This clonotype was observed many times. The chain has TRBV10-2 and TRBJ1-1; D is uncertain. Trimming pared 4 bases from V and 6 bases from J, leaving 9 bases between. This CDR3 is built from 12 residues. Looked up from germline, CDR1 is WSHSY and CDR2 is SAAADI. The CDR3 is CASSGGWAEAFF. The CDR3 nucleotides read TGCGCCAGCAGTGGAGGGTGGGCTGAAGCTTTCTTT.

In this sample, this clonotype turned up many times. The rearrangement links TRBV7-2 to TRBJ1-5; TRBD1 is a possible D gene (5 bases). The CDR3 is 14 amino acids. CDR1 and CDR2 from the germline V gene are SGHTA and FQGNSA. V dropped 3 bases and J dropped 3 bases, with 9 bases sitting between them. DNA for the CDR3: TGTGCCAGCAGCTTGGGGGGGAACAATCAGCCCCAGCATTTT. Translation: CASSLGGNNQPQHF. The full variable domain, rest sourced from reference TRBV7-2 and TRBJ1-5, is GAGVSQSPSNKVTEKGKDVELRCDPISGHTALYWYRQSLGQGLEFLIYFQGNSAPDKSGLPSDRFSAERTGGSVSTLTIQRTQQEDSAVYLCASSLGGNNQPQHFGDGTRLSIL.

At least ten counts were recorded for this clonotype. The chain recombines TRBV12-3 or TRBV12-4 with TRBJ1-2; D gene uncertain. The CDR3 is 15 residues long. V lost 5 bases to trimming and J lost 2 bases, with 15 bases between them. Written as DNA, the CDR3 is TGTGCCAGCAGTAACCGACCGGTAGGGAACTATGGCTACACCTTC. It codes for CASSNRPVGNYGYTF.

This clonotype has more than one count but fewer than ten. The chain employs TRBV5-1 and TRBJ1-1; D gene uncertain. This CDR3 is 13 amino acids long. Germline-derived CDR1 and CDR2 are SGHRS and YFSETQ. Trimming cost V 0 bases and J 7 bases, with 10 bases left between them. This chain's CDR3 is CASSLGRKIEAFF. The CDR3 coding sequence is TGCGCCAGCAGCTTGGGAAGAAAGATTGAAGCTTTCTTT.

This clonotype has a handful of counts. J is TRBJ1-3 and V is TRBV12-3 or TRBV12-4, with D hard to call. The CDR3 covers 16 residues. Trimming pared 6 bases from V and 0 bases from J, leaving 15 bases between. The CDR3 DNA is TGTGCCAGCAGGTTACTGGACGGAGGCTCTGGAAACACCATATATTTT. Translating gives CASRLLDGGSGNTIYF.

The chain joins TRBV4-1 to TRBJ1-1; the D is unclear. Trimming removed 2 bases from V and 2 bases from J, with 12 bases in between. In germline, CDR1 is MGHRA, CDR2 YSYEKL. This CDR3 is 15 amino acids long. The CDR3 loop reads CASSQSRTGNTEAFF. The CDR3 DNA follows: TGCGCCAGCAGCCAATCCCGGACGGGCAACACTGAAGCTTTCTTT.

The CDR3 DNA follows: TGTGCCAGCAGCTTGGATCTAGCGGGAGTCTACGAGCAGTACTTC. Residues: CASSLDLAGVYEQYF. This chain uses TRBV5-4 with TRBJ2-7, with 10 bases fitting TRBD2. Trimming took 0 bases from V and 3 from J; bases not matched to a gene: 3. The CDR3 has 15 amino acids. Per the germline V gene, CDR1 is SGHNT and CDR2 is YYREEE (reference sequence). The variable domain in full, with the rest retrieved from reference TRBV5-4 and TRBJ2-7, is ETGVTQSPTHLIKTRGQQVTLRCSSQSGHNTVSWYQQALGQGPQFIFQYYREEENGRGNFPPRFSGLQFPNYSSELNVNALELDDSALYLCASSLDLAGVYEQYFGPGTRLTVT.

CDR3: CASSVQGPNTEAFF. The DNA for the CDR3 is TGTGCCAGCAGTGTTCAAGGCCCGAACACTGAAGCTTTCTTT. The chain links TRBV2 to TRBJ1-1; D gene uncertain. Trimming took 4 bases from V and 1 from J, leaving 10 bases between them. The CDR3 covers 14 residues. Looked up from germline, CDR1 is SNHLY and CDR2 is FYNNEI.

The table lists this clonotype with many counts. CDR3: CASRPVVARGANVLTF. The CDR3 coding sequence is TGTGCCAGCAGGCCGGTTGTGGCAAGGGGGGCCAACGTCCTGACTTTC. This rearrangement joins TRBV7-8 to TRBJ2-6; unclear D gene. The CDR3 is 16 residues long. The V gene lost 6 bases and the J gene lost 4 bases, with 16 bases spanning the gap. CDR1 and CDR2 (germline): SGHVS, FQNEAQ.

This CDR3 reads CASSVTSGSAEQYF. Written as DNA, the CDR3 is TGTGCCAGTAGTGTGACTAGCGGGAGTGCCGAGCAGTACTTC. J is TRBJ2-7 and V is TRBV19; 12 bases agree with TRBD2. CDR1 and CDR2 from the germline V gene are LNHDA and SQIVND (reference sequence). The ends lost 5 bases at V and 6 bases at J; junction bases unmatched: 5. This CDR3 comprises 14 residues.

The chain is built from TRBV5-4 and TRBJ2-1, with D perhaps being TRBD1 or TRBD2 (5 bases each). Germline lookup yields CDR1 SGHNT and CDR2 YYREEE (reference sequence). Trimming took 3 bases from V and 0 from J, leaving 13 bases between them. This CDR3 region has 16 residues. The CDR3: CASSSGAPGSYNEQFF. CDR3 DNA sequence: TGTGCCAGCAGCTCCGGGGCACCCGGCTCCTACAATGAGCAGTTCTTC.

The chain couples TRBV10-1 to TRBJ1-1; 12 bases fit TRBD1. The length of the CDR3 is 16 residues. Germline V lookup: CDR1 WNHNN, CDR2 SYGVQD (reference sequence). Trimming took 8 bases from V and 0 from J; bases not matched to a gene: 7. CDR3 coding DNA: TGCGCCAGCGGGGGACAGGGGGCAACCATGAACACTGAAGCTTTCTTT. It yields the protein CASGGQGATMNTEAFF.

The chain links TRBV20-1 to TRBJ1-5; 7 bases map to TRBD1. Germline CDR1 and CDR2: DFQATT and SNEGSKA (reference sequence). This CDR3 is 16 amino acids long. V lost 2 bases, J lost 6 bases, and 13 bases stayed unmatched. CDR3 region: CSARNGQVGGGQPQHF. The CDR3 nucleotides read TGCAGTGCTAGAAACGGACAGGTTGGGGGCGGTCAGCCCCAGCATTTT.

This clonotype was seen repeatedly, ten times or more. The chain is built from TRBV7-9 and TRBJ2-3; 8 positions match TRBD2. The CDR3 length is 14 residues. Germline lookup yields CDR1 SEHNR and CDR2 FQNEAQ (reference sequence). V gave up 4 bases and J gave up 6 bases; unmatched junction bases: 6. The CDR3 sequence is CASSSGGPSDTQYF. CDR3 nucleotides: TGTGCCAGCAGCTCGGGGGGGCCATCGGATACGCAGTATTTT.

In its sample, this clonotype was seen many times. The chain combines TRBV7-2 with TRBJ2-5; 7 nucleotides agree with TRBD2. Germline V gene sequence: CDR1 SGHTA, CDR2 FQGNSA. The V segment lost 2 bases and the J segment 2 bases; nucleotides outside the gene matches: 5. The CDR3 covers 15 residues. The CDR3 sequence is CASSLFSGIQETQYF. In DNA, the CDR3 is TGTGCCAGCAGCTTATTCAGCGGGATACAAGAGACCCAGTACTTC.

This clonotype has a count of ten or more. The rearrangement links TRBV7-6 to TRBJ2-3; D possibly corresponds to TRBD1 (6 bases). The V gene's germline CDR1 is SGHVS and CDR2 FNYEAQ. The ends were cut back, 0 bases at V and 6 bases at J, with 10 bases in the middle. CDR3 length: 14 residues. Written as DNA, the CDR3 is TGTGCCAGCAGCTTAGCACAGGGCGAGGATACGCAGTATTTT. Protein: CASSLAQGEDTQYF.

This clonotype was counted only a few times. The chain recombines TRBV29-1 with TRBJ1-1; the match to TRBD1 covers 8 bases. V trimming: 7 bases; J trimming: 10 bases; junction bases outside the gene matches: 17. This CDR3 is 14 amino acids long. Germline-derived CDR1 and CDR2 are SQVTM and ANQGSEA. The DNA for the CDR3 is TGCAGCGCTTCCACGACAGGGGCAGGTTCCAGAGCTTTCTTT. Encoded protein: CSASTTGAGSRAFF.

The table lists this clonotype with many counts. V is TRBV7-9 and J is TRBJ1-1, with 8 bases matching TRBD1. The J segment lost 4 bases and the V segment lost 1 base, leaving 2 bases of the junction unmatched. Germline V CDR1 and CDR2: SEHNR, FQNEAQ (reference sequence). The CDR3 has 14 residues. This CDR3 is CASSLGTGSTEAFF. CDR3 bases: TGTGCCAGCAGCTTAGGGACAGGGAGCACTGAAGCTTTCTTT.

This clonotype was seen a handful of times. This chain links TRBV29-1 with TRBJ1-6; D is ambiguous. There are 15 residues in the CDR3. The germline V gene has CDR1 SQVTM and CDR2 ANQGSEA. The V gene lost 5 bases and the J gene lost 0 bases, with 11 bases spanning the gap. CDR3 bases: TGCAGCGTTCGGGATTCGAGCTCCTATAATTCACCCCTCCACTTT. Its protein product is CSVRDSSSYNSPLHF.

This clonotype was seen repeatedly, ten times or more. The chain couples TRBV19 to TRBJ2-3; D may match TRBD1 or TRBD2 (5 bases each). The germline CDR1 and CDR2 sequences are LNHDA and SQIVND (reference sequence). Between the trimmed V and J ends, which lost 6 bases and 2 bases, there was a span of 9 bases. The CDR3 contains 13 residues. Here the CDR3 reads CASSGTHTDTQYF. The CDR3 DNA reads as TGTGCCAGTAGCGGGACGCACACAGATACGCAGTATTTT. Together with reference TRBV19 and TRBJ2-3, the CDR3 gives the full variable domain: DGGITQSPKYLFRKEGQNVTLSCEQNLNHDAMYWYRQDPGQGLRLIYYSQIVNDFQKGDIAEGYSVSREKKESFPLTVTSAQKNPTAFYLCASSGTHTDTQYFGPGTRLTVL.

This clonotype came up many times. The chain employs TRBV7-2 and TRBJ2-7, with TRBD1 matching over 10 bases. There are 15 residues in the CDR3. Germline V gene sequence: CDR1 SGHTA, CDR2 FQGNSA. J was trimmed by 4 bases and V by 0 bases; bases with no gene match: 3. CDR3 sequence: CASSLAGTGDYEQYF. CDR3 nucleotides: TGTGCCAGCAGCTTAGCTGGGACAGGGGATTACGAGCAGTACTTC. The whole variable domain, remainder taken from reference TRBV7-2 and TRBJ2-7, is GAGVSQSPSNKVTEKGKDVELRCDPISGHTALYWYRQSLGQGLEFLIYFQGNSAPDKSGLPSDRFSAERTGGSVSTLTIQRTQQEDSAVYLCASSLAGTGDYEQYFGPGTRLTVT.

This chain uses TRBV5-1 with TRBJ2-1; TRBD1 might be the D (6 bases). Germline values: CDR1 SGHRS, CDR2 YFSETQ. The CDR3 extends over 17 amino acids. V gave up 0 bases and J gave up 0 bases, with 13 bases separating them. CDR3 region: CASSLGWTASSYNEQFF. The CDR3 bases are TGCGCCAGCAGCTTGGGGTGGACAGCTAGCTCCTACAATGAGCAGTTCTTC.